This TCR beta chain was profiled in a study of cytomegalovirus exposure and HLA in healthy donors. Study information: In a later analysis, it was reported that the approximately 110 validation repertoires had been produced on the same platform as the roughly 700 repertoires belonging to the first cohort.

Sequencing was performed with immunoSEQ multiplex PCR; in TCRdb, only in-frame clones are kept and a portion is missing. The sample lists about 120,000 clones, roughly 95% occurring once. The junction had 3 bases not matched to a gene; V was cut back by 5 bases and J by 2 bases. CDR1 and CDR2 (germline): SGHTA, FQGNSA. This CDR3 contains 16 residues. Remarks on this clone: The antigen is undetermined.

Study findings and constraints: Usually a TCR sequence was rare, but some public TCRs were found in many donors.

The gene calls are TRBV7-2 and TRBJ2-5; 15 bases are a match to TRBD2. The origin of this receptor is a man aged 18 to 29 in good health and CMV-seronegative. Sequences were obtained from PBMCs. Written as DNA, the CDR3 is TGTGCCAGCAGCCCCGGACTAGCGGGAGGGCAAGAGACCCAGTACTTC. Translated, it gives CASSPGLAGGQETQYF.